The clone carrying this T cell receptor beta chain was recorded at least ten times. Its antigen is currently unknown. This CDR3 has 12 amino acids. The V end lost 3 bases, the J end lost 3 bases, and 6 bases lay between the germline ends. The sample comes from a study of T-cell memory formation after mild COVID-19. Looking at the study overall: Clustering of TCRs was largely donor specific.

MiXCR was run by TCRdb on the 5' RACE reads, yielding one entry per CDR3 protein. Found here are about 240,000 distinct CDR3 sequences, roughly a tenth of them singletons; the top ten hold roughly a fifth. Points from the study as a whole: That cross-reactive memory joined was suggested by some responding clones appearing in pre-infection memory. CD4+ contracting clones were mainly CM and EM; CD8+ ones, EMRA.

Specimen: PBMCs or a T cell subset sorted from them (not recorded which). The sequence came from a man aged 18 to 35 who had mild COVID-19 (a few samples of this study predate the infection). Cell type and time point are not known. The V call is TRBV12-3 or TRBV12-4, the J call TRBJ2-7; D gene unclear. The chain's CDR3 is CASSFRFYEQYF. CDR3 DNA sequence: TGTGCCAGCAGTTTTAGGTTCTACGAGCAGTACTTC.